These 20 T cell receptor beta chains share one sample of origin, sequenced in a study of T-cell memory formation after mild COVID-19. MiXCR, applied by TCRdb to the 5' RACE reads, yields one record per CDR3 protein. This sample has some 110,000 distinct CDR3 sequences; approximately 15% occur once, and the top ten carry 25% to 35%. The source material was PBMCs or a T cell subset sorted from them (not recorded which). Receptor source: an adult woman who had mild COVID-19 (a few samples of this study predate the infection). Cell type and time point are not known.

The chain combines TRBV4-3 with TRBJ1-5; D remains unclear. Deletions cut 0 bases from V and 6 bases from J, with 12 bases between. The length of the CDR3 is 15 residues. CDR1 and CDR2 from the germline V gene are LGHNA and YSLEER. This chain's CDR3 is CASSQDGRAGQPQHF. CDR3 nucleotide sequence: TGCGCCAGCAGCCAAGACGGCCGGGCTGGTCAGCCCCAGCATTTT.

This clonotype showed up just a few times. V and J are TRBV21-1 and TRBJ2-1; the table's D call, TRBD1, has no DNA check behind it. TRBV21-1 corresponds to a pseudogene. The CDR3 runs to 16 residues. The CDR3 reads CASSSRRGYPYNEQFF. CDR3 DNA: TGTGCCAGCAGCTCCCGCAGGGGATACCCCTACAATGAGCAGTTCTTC.

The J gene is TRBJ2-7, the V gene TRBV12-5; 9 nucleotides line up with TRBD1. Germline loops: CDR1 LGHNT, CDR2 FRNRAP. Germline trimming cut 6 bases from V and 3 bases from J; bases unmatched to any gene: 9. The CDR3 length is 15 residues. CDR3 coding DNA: TGTGCTAGTGGCCTCGGACAGGGGCCGGGCTACGAGCAGTACTTC. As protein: CASGLGQGPGYEQYF.

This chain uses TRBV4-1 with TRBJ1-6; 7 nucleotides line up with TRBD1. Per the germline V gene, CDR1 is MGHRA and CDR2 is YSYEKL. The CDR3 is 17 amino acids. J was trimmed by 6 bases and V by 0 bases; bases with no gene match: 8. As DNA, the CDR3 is TGCGCCAGCAGCCAAGATGTGGCGACAGGGTTTAATTCACCCCTCCACTTT. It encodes CASSQDVATGFNSPLHF.

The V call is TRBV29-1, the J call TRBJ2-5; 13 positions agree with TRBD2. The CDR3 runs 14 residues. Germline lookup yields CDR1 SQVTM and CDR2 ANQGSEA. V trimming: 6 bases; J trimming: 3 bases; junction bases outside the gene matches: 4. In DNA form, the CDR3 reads TGCAGCGTCGCCGGACTAGCGGGAGAAGAGACCCAGTACTTC. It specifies CSVAGLAGEETQYF.

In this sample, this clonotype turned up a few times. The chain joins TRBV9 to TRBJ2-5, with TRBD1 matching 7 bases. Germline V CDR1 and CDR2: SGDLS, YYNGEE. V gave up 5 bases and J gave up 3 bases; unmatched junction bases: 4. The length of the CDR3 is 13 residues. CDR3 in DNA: TGTGCCAGCAGGGGGACAGCCGAAGAGACCCAGTACTTC. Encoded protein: CASRGTAEETQYF.

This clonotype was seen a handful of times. This chain's CDR3 is CATSDLQRGAGETQYF. Here the CDR3 DNA reads TGTGCCACCAGTGATTTGCAGCGGGGGGCAGGAGAGACCCAGTACTTC. The rearrangement links TRBV24-1 to TRBJ2-5; the match to TRBD2 covers 9 bases. V was clipped by 0 bases and J by 4 bases; unmatched bases: 5. The CDR3 is 16 residues long. The germline V gene encodes CDR1 KGHDR and CDR2 SFDVKD.

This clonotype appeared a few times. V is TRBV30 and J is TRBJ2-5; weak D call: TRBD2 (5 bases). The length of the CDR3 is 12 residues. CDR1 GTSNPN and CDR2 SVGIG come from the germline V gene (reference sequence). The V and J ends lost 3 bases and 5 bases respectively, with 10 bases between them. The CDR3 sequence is CAWRGDNETQYF. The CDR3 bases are TGTGCCTGGAGGGGAGACAATGAGACCCAGTACTTC.

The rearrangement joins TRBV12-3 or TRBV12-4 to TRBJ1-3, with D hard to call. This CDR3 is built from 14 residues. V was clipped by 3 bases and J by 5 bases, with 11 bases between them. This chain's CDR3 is CASSFEGNRNTIYF. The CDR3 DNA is TGTGCCAGCAGTTTTGAAGGGAATCGAAACACCATATATTTT.

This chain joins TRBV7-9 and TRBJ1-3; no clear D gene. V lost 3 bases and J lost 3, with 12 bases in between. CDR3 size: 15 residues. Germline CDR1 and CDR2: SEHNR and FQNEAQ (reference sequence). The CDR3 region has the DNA TGTGCCAGCAGCTTCTACACGGAATTTGGAAACACCATATATTTT. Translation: CASSFYTEFGNTIYF.

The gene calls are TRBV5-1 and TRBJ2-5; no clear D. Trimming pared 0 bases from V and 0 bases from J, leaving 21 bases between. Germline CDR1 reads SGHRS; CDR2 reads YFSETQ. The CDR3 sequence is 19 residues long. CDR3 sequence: CASSLAKGPVEEYQETQYF. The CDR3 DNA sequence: TGCGCCAGCAGCTTGGCCAAAGGCCCAGTTGAGGAATACCAAGAGACCCAGTACTTC.

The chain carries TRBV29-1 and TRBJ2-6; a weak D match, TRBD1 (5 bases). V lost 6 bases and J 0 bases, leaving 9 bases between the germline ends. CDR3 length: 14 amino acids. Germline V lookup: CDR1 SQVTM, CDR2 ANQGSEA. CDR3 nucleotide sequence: TGCAGCGTCCTAAGGGGCTCTGGGGCCAACGTCCTGACTTTC. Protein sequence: CSVLRGSGANVLTF.

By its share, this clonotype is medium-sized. The DNA of the CDR3 is TGCAGCGTACGTGAGACAGGGGTTTTGGAGACCCAGTACTTC. It translates to CSVRETGVLETQYF. The J gene is TRBJ2-5, the V gene TRBV29-1, with TRBD1 matching 8 bases. Germline lookup yields CDR1 SQVTM and CDR2 ANQGSEA. V lost 6 bases and J lost 5; bases outside the gene matches: 11. This CDR3 has 14 residues.

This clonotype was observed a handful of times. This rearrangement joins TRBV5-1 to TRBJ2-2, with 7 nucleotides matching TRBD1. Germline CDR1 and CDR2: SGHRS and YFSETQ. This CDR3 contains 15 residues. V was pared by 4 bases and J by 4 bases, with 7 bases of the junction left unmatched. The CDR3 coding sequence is TGCGCCAGCAGCCAGGGACAGACTCTCACCGGGGAGCTGTTTTTT. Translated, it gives CASSQGQTLTGELFF.

The CDR3 DNA reads as TGTGCCAGCAGTGTCCGGGGGTCGCTAGCGCACAATGAGCAGTTCTTC. This codes for CASSVRGSLAHNEQFF. The chain recombines TRBV25-1 with TRBJ2-1; D is perhaps TRBD2 (6 bases). Trimming took off 4 bases at V and 5 bases at J, with 18 bases between the two ends. The CDR3 loop spans 16 amino acids. CDR1 is MGHDK, CDR2 SYGVNS, per germline.

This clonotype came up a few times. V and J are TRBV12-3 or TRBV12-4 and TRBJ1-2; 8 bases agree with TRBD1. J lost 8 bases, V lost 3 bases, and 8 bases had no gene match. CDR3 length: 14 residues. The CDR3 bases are TGTGCCAGCAGTTTCCCAGGGGGCGTTCGGGGCTACACCTTC. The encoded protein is CASSFPGGVRGYTF.

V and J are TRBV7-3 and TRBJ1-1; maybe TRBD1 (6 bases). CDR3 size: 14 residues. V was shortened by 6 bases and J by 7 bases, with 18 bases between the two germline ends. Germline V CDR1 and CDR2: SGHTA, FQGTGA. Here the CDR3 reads CASSYNDRRGEAFF. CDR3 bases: TGTGCCAGCAGTTATAATGACAGGAGGGGTGAAGCTTTCTTT.

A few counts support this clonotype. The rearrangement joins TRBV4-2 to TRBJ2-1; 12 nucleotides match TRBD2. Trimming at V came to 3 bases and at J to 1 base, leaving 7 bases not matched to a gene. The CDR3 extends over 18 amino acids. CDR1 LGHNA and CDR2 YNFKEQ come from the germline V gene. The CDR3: CASSHLAGGPSSYNEQFF. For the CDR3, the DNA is TGTGCCAGCAGCCACCTAGCGGGAGGGCCATCGTCCTACAATGAGCAGTTCTTC.

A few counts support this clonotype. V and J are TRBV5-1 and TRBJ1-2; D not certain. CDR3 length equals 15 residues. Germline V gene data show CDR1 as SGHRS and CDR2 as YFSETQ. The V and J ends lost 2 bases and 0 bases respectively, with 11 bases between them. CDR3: CASSLMEFANYGYTF. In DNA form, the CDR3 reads TGCGCCAGCAGCTTAATGGAGTTCGCTAACTATGGCTACACCTTC.

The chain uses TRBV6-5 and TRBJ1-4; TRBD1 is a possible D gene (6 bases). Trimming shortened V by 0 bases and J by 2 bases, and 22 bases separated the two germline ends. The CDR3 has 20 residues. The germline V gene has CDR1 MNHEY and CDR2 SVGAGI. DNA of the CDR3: TGTGCCAGCAGTTACTCGATTTGGAAGAGGGGGGGAACCACTAATGAAAAACTGTTTTTT. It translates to CASSYSIWKRGGTTNEKLFF.